Reported below is one T cell receptor beta chain. The data stem from a study of shared clonotypes between healthy human individuals. The table came from immunoSEQ multiplex PCR; TCRdb's copy has only in-frame clones and leaves some out. The data contain just over 2,000,000 clones, roughly 94% of them seen just once; the ten biggest clones take up 0.1% to 0.15%. Every one of the donors was a Caucasian adult that lived in Nashville, Tennessee. The trim removed 4 bases at V and 8 bases at J, leaving 8 bases unmatched. Germline lookup yields CDR1 SGHTA and CDR2 FQGNSA. The CDR3 has 15 residues. The chain uses TRBV7-2 and TRBJ1-4; 9 bases agree with TRBD1. The sequence came from a man in his late teens or twenties in good health. Sequenced input: naive CD4+ T cells sorted from blood. Regarding subset: CD45RA+ positively selected. CDR3 bases: TGTGCCAGCAGCTCCCGGACAGGGGAGGACGAAAAACTGTTTTTT. Residues: CASSSRTGEDEKLFF.